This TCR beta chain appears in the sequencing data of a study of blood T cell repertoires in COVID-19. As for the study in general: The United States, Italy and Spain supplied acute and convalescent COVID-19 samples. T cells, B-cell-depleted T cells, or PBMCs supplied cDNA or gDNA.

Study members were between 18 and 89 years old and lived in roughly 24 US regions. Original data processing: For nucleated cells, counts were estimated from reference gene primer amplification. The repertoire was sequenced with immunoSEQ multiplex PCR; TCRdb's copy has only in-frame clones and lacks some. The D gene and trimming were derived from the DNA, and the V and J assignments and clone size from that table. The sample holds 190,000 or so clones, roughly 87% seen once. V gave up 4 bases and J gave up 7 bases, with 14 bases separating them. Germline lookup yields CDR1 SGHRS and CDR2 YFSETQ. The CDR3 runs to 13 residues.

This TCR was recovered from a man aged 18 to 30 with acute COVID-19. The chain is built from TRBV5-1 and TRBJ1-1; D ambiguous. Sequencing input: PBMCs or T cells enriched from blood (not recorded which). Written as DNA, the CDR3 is TGCGCCAGCAGCCCCGGAGGGCGTGATGAAGCTTTCTTT. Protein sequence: CASSPGGRDEAFF.